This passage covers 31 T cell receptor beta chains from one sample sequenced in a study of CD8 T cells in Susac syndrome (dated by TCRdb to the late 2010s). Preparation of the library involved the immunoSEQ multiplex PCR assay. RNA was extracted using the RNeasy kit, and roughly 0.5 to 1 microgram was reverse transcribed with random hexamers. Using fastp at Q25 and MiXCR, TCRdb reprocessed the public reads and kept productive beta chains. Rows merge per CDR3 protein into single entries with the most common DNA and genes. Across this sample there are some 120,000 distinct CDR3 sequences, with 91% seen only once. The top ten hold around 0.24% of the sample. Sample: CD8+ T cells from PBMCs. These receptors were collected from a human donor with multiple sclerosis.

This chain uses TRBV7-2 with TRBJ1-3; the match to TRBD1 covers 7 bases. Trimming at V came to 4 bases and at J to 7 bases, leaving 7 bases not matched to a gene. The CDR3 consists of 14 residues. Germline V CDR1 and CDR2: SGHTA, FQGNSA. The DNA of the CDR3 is TGTGCCAGCAGCTCTAAACAGGGGTTGAACACCATATATTTT. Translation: CASSSKQGLNTIYF.

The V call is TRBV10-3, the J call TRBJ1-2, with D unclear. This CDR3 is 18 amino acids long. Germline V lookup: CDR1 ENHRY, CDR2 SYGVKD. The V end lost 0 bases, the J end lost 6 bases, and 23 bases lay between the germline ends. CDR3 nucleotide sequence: TGTGCCATCAGTGAGTCGATGGGTGGTCGAGGGAACGAAGATGGCTACACCTTC. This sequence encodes CAISESMGGRGNEDGYTF.

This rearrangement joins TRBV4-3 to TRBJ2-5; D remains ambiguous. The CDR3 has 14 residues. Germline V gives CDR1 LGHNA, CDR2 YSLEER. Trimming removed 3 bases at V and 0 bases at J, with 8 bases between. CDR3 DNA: TGCGCCAGCAGCCAGGCGGATAACCAAGAGACCCAGTACTTC. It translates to CASSQADNQETQYF.

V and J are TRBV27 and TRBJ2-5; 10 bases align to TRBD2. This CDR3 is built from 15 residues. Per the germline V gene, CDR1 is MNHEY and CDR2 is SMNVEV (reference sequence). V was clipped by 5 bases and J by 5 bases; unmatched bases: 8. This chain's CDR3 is CASSPLAGGFETQYF. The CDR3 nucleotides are TGTGCCAGCAGTCCTTTAGCGGGGGGATTTGAGACCCAGTACTTC.

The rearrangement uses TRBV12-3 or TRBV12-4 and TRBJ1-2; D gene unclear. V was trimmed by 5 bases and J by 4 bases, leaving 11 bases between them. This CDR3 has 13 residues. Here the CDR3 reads CASSPDGPYGYTF. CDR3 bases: TGTGCCAGCAGTCCCGACGGACCCTATGGCTACACCTTC.

The CDR3 coding sequence is TGTGCCACCAGTCGAGACAGCCAAGAGACCCAGTACTTC. Residues: CATSRDSQETQYF. V is TRBV24-1 and J is TRBJ2-5, with D possibly being TRBD1 (5 bases). The CDR3 consists of 13 residues. Germline V gene lookup returns CDR1 KGHDR and CDR2 SFDVKD. V lost 6 bases to trimming and J lost 1 base, with 8 bases between them.

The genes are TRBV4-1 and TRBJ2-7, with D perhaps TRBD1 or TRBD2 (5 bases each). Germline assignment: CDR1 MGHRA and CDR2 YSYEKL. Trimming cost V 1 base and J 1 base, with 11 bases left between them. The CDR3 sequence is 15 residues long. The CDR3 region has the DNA TGCGCCAGCAGCCAAGGGGACGCCTGGTCCTACGAGCAGTACTTC. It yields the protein CASSQGDAWSYEQYF.

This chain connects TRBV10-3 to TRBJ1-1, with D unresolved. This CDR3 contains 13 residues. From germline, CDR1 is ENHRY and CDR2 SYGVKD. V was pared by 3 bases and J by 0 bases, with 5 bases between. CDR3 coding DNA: TGTGCCATCAGTGAAGTGATGAACACTGAAGCTTTCTTT. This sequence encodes CAISEVMNTEAFF.

The CDR3 nucleotides are TGTGCCAGCAGCGAAAATCCGGGACGGGACAATGAGCAGTTCTTC. Encoded protein: CASSENPGRDNEQFF. The genes are TRBV27 and TRBJ2-1, with D tentatively TRBD1 or TRBD2 (5 bases each). The CDR3 is made up of 15 amino acids. Trimming left V 6 bases short and J 5 bases short, with 17 bases between. Germline lookup yields CDR1 MNHEY and CDR2 SMNVEV (reference sequence).

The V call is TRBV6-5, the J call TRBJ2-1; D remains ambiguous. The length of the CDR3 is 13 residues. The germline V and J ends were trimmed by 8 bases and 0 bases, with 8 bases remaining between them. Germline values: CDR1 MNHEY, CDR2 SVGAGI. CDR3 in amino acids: CASGTASYNEQFF. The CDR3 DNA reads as TGTGCCAGCGGTACGGCCTCCTACAATGAGCAGTTCTTC.

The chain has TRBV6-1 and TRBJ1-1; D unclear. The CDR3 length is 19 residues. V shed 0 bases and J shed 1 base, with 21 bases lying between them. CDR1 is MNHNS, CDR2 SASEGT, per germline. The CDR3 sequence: CASSEASKIKGGWNTEAFF. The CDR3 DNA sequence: TGTGCCAGCAGTGAAGCGTCGAAAATCAAGGGTGGGTGGAACACTGAAGCTTTCTTT.

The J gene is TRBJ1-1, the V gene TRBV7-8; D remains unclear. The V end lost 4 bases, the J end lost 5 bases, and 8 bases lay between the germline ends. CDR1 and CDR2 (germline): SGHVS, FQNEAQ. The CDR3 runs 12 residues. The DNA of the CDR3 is TGTGCCAGCAGCTCGGACGGGACTGAAGCTTTCTTT. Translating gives CASSSDGTEAFF.

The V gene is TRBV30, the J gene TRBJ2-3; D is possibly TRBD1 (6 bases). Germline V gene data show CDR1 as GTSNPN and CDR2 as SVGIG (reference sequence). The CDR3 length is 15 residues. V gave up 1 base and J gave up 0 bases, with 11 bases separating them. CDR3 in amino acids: CAWSGQGLSTDTQYF. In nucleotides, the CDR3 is TGTGCCTGGAGTGGGCAGGGGCTTAGCACAGATACGCAGTATTTT.

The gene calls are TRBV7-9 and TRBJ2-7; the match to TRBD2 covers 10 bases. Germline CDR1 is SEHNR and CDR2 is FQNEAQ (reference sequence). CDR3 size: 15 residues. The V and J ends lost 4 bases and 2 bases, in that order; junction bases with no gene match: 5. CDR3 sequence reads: CASSSNSGRTYEQYF. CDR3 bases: TGTGCCAGCAGCTCGAATAGCGGGAGGACCTACGAGCAGTACTTC.

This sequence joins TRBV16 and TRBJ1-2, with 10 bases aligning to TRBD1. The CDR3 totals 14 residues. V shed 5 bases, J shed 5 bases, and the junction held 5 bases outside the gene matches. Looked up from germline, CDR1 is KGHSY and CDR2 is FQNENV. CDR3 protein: CASSDRGPSYGYTF. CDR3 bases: TGTGCCAGCAGCGACAGGGGGCCCAGTTATGGCTACACCTTC.

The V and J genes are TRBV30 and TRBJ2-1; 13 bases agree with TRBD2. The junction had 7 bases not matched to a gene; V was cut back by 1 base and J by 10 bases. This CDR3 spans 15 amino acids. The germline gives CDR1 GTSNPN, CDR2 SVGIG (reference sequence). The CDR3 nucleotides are TGTGCCTGGAGTGAGGGACTAGCGGGACAGGAGGAGCAGTTCTTC. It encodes CAWSEGLAGQEEQFF.

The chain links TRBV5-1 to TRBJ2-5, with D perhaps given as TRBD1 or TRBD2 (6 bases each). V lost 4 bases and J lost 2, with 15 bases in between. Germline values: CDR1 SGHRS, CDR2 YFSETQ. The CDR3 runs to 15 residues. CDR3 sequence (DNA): TGCGCCAGCAGCCACTACGGGGGACAACAAGAGACCCAGTACTTC. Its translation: CASSHYGGQQETQYF.

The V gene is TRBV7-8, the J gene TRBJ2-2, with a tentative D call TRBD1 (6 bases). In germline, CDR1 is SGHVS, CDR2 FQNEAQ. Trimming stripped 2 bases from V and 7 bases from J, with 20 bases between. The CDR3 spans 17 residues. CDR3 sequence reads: CASSLKSGQPTGGELFF. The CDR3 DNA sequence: TGTGCCAGCAGCTTAAAGTCAGGACAGCCGACGGGCGGGGAGCTGTTTTTT.

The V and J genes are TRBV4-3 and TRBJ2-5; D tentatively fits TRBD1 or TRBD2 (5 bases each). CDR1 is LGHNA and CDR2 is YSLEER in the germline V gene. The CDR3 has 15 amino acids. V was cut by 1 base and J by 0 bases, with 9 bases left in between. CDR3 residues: CASSQVGGDQETQYF. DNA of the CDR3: TGCGCCAGCAGCCAAGTTGGGGGAGACCAAGAGACCCAGTACTTC.

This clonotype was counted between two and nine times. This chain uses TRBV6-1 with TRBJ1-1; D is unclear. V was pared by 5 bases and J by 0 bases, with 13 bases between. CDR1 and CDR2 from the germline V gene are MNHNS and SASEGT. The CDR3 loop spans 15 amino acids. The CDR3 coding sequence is TGTGCCAGCAGTCCCCAGGCGGGAGTGAACACTGAAGCTTTCTTT. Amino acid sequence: CASSPQAGVNTEAFF.

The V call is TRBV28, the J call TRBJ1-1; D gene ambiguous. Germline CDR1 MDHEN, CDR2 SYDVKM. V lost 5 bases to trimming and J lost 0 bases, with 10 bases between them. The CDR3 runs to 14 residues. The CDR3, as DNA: TGTGCCAGCAGTCTTCGGGGATTGAACACTGAAGCTTTCTTT. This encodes CASSLRGLNTEAFF.

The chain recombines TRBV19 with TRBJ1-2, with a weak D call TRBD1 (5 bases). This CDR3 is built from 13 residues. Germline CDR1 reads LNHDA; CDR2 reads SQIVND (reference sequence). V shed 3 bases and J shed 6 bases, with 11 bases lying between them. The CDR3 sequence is CASSMDGTDGYTF. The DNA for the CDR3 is TGTGCCAGTAGTATGGACGGGACGGATGGCTACACCTTC.

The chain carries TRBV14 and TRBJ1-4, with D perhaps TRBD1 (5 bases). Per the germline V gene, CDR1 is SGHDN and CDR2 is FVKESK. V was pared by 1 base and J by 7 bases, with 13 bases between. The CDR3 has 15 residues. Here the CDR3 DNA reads TGTGCCAGCAGCCAAGCCGGGACCTGGGGTGAAAAACTGTTTTTT. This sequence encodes CASSQAGTWGEKLFF.

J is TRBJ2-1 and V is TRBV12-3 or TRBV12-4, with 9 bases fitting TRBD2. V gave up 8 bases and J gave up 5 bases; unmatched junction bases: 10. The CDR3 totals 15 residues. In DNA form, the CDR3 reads TGTGCCAGCCGACTAGCGGAAGACGTTAACAATGAGCAGTTCTTC. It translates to CASRLAEDVNNEQFF.

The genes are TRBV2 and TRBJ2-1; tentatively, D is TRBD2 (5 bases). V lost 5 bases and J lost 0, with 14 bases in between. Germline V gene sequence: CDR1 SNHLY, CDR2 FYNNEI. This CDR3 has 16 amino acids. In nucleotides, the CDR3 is TGTGCCAGCAGTCCTCCTACTAGAGACTCCTACAATGAGCAGTTCTTC. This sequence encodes CASSPPTRDSYNEQFF. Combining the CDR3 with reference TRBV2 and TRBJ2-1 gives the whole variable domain EPEVTQTPSHQVTQMGQEVILRCVPISNHLYFYWYRQILGQKVEFLVSFYNNEISEKSEIFDDQFSVERPDGSNFTLKIRSTKLEDSAMYFCASSPPTRDSYNEQFFGPGTRLTVL.

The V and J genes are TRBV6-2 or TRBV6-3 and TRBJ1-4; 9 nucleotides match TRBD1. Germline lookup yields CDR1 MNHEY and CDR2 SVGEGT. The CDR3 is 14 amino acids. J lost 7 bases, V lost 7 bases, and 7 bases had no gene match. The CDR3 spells CASTRRDRVEKLFF. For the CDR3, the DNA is TGTGCCAGCACCCGCCGGGACAGGGTTGAAAAACTGTTTTTT.

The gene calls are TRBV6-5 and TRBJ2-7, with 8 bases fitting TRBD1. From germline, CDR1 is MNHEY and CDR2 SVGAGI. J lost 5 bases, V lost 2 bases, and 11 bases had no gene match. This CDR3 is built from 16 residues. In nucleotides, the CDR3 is TGTGCCAGCAGTTACGACCAGGACAGGGTTATCGACGAGCAGTACTTC. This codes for CASSYDQDRVIDEQYF.

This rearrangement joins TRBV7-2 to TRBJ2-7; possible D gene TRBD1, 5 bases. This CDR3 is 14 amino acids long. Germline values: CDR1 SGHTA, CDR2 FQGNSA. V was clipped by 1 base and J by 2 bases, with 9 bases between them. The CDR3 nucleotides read TGTGCCAGCAGCTTAGAGGGGCAAACCTACGAGCAGTACTTC. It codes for CASSLEGQTYEQYF.

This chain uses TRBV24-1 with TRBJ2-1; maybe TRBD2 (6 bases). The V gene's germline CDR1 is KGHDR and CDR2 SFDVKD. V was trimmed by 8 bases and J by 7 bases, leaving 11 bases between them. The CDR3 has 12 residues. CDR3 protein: CATMTRMNEQFF. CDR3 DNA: TGTGCCACCATGACTAGGATGAATGAGCAGTTCTTC.

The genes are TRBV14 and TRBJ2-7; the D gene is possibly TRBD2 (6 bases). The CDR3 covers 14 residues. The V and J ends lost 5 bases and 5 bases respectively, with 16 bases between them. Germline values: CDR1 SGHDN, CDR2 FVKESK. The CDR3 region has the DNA TGTGCCAGCAGCACAGGACTATCAGGCCACGAGCAGTACTTC. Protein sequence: CASSTGLSGHEQYF.

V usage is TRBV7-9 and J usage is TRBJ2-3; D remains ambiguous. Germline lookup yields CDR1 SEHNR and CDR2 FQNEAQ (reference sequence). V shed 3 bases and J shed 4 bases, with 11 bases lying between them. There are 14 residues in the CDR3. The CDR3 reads CASSFVLRPDTQYF. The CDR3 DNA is TGTGCCAGCAGCTTCGTGTTAAGGCCAGATACGCAGTATTTT.